The 26 T cell receptor beta chains presented below share a single source sample, sequenced in a study of shared clonotypes between healthy human individuals. Sequenced by immunoSEQ multiplex PCR; TCRdb stores in-frame clones only, minus some. This sample has about 2 million clones; over 85% occur once, and the top ten carry 0.1% to 0.15%. The sample comprised naive CD4+ T cells sorted from blood. This sample's subset: CD45RA+ positively selected. These receptors all come from a man aged 18 to 35 in good health.

This chain connects TRBV30 to TRBJ2-7; no reliable D call. The CDR3 has 13 amino acids. V was cut by 3 bases and J by 3 bases, with 12 bases left in between. Germline loops: CDR1 GTSNPN, CDR2 SVGIG (reference sequence). CDR3 sequence (DNA): TGTGCCTGGAGACCAATTACCGGCTACGAGCAGTACTTC. It is translated as CAWRPITGYEQYF. The variable domain in full, with the rest retrieved from reference TRBV30 and TRBJ2-7, is SQTIHQWPATLVQPVGSPLSLECTVEGTSNPNLYWYRQAAGRGLQLLFYSVGIGQISSEVPQNLSASRPQDRQFILSSKKLLLSDSGFYLCAWRPITGYEQYFGPGTRLTVT.

The V and J genes are TRBV7-2 and TRBJ2-7, with D possibly matching TRBD2 (6 bases). Germline lookup yields CDR1 SGHTA and CDR2 FQGNSA. Trimming took off 1 base at V and 5 bases at J, with 12 bases between the two ends. The CDR3 is made up of 14 amino acids. The CDR3 region is CASSLVGGLDEQYF. CDR3 nucleotides: TGTGCCAGCAGCTTAGTTGGGGGGTTGGACGAGCAGTACTTC. Variable domain in full (rest from reference TRBV7-2 and TRBJ2-7): GAGVSQSPSNKVTEKGKDVELRCDPISGHTALYWYRQSLGQGLEFLIYFQGNSAPDKSGLPSDRFSAERTGGSVSTLTIQRTQQEDSAVYLCASSLVGGLDEQYFGPGTRLTVT.

J is TRBJ2-5 and V is TRBV28; 10 nucleotides match TRBD2. CDR3 size: 16 residues. Trimming cost V 1 base and J 5 bases; bases outside gene matches: 7. Germline V gene sequence: CDR1 MDHEN, CDR2 SYDVKM. The DNA for the CDR3 is TGTGCCAGCAGTTTATATCTAGCGGGGGTCCAGGAGACCCAGTACTTC. Its translation is CASSLYLAGVQETQYF.

Regarding this clone: Other nucleotide sequences from this sample produce the same CDR3. The chain couples TRBV6-5 to TRBJ1-2; a weak D match, TRBD1 (6 bases). This CDR3 has 13 residues. Trimming shortened V by 6 bases and J by 8 bases, and 16 bases separated the two germline ends. Per the germline V gene, CDR1 is MNHEY and CDR2 is SVGAGI. CDR3 nucleotides: TGTGCCAGCAGAACCGGGACAATCGGAGGCTACACCTTC. Its translation is CASRTGTIGGYTF.

To note about this clone: This sample includes further DNA sequences coding for the same CDR3. V is TRBV9 and J is TRBJ1-3, with TRBD1 matching over 9 bases. The CDR3 consists of 15 residues. Germline V CDR1 and CDR2: SGDLS, YYNGEE. Unmatched junction bases numbered 4, after V lost 2 bases and J lost 4 bases. CDR3 sequence: CASSVGDREGNTIYF. CDR3 nucleotides: TGTGCCAGCAGCGTTGGGGACAGGGAAGGAAACACCATATATTTT.

V usage is TRBV28 and J usage is TRBJ1-6; D call uncertain. V dropped 1 base and J dropped 5 bases, with 6 bases sitting between them. CDR3 size: 14 residues. In germline, CDR1 is MDHEN, CDR2 SYDVKM. The CDR3 DNA reads TGTGCCAGCAGTTTATACTGGGATAATTCACCCCTCCACTTT. It is translated as CASSLYWDNSPLHF.

The table lists this clone with a count of one. The same CDR3 also results from other DNA sequences found in this sample. This sequence joins TRBV5-1 and TRBJ2-3, with no clear D. The length of the CDR3 is 14 residues. Germline loops: CDR1 SGHRS, CDR2 YFSETQ. The ends were cut back, 0 bases at V and 3 bases at J, with 8 bases in the middle. CDR3 loop: CASSLGGVTDTQYF. The CDR3 coding sequence is TGCGCCAGCAGCTTGGGCGGCGTGACAGATACGCAGTATTTT.

This clone was seen only once. V usage is TRBV25-1 and J usage is TRBJ2-2; TRBD1 might be the D (6 bases). V was shortened by 0 bases and J by 2 bases, with 10 bases between the two germline ends. Germline V gene data show CDR1 as MGHDK and CDR2 as SYGVNS. This CDR3 has 16 residues. The CDR3: CASSEYRQANTGELFF. In DNA form, the CDR3 reads TGTGCCAGCAGTGAATATCGACAGGCTAACACCGGGGAGCTGTTTTTT.

About this clone: The sample has other DNA sequences that encode this CDR3 too. The chain recombines TRBV6-5 with TRBJ1-1; weak D call: TRBD1 (6 bases). CDR3 length: 13 residues. Germline V gene data show CDR1 as MNHEY and CDR2 as SVGAGI. V lost 7 bases and J 1 base, leaving 10 bases between the germline ends. The CDR3 nucleotides are TGTGCCAGCACCAGGACAGCGAACACTGAAGCTTTCTTT. Encoded protein: CASTRTANTEAFF.

V gene TRBV28 combines with J gene TRBJ2-5; D might be TRBD2 (5 bases). Trimming removed 3 bases from V and 4 bases from J, with 18 bases in between. Germline CDR1 MDHEN, CDR2 SYDVKM. This CDR3 spans 16 amino acids. The CDR3 here is CASSFAEIGEGETQYF. The CDR3 DNA is TGTGCCAGCAGTTTCGCCGAAATAGGCGAGGGAGAGACCCAGTACTTC.

The J gene is TRBJ2-2, the V gene TRBV18; 10 nucleotides align to TRBD1. This CDR3 spans 16 amino acids. V trimming: 5 bases; J trimming: 1 base; junction bases outside the gene matches: 4. Germline values: CDR1 KGHSH, CDR2 LQKENI. Here the CDR3 reads CASSSGQGGNTGELFF. CDR3 bases: TGTGCCAGCTCATCTGGACAGGGGGGGAACACCGGGGAGCTGTTTTTT.

This CDR3 is CASSLAAGASTDTQYF. CDR3 coding DNA: TGTGCCAGCAGCCTGGCCGCAGGCGCTAGCACAGATACGCAGTATTTT. The genes are TRBV7-9 and TRBJ2-3; D is uncertain. The germline gives CDR1 SEHNR, CDR2 FQNEAQ (reference sequence). The CDR3 totals 16 residues. V dropped 5 bases and J dropped 0 bases, with 15 bases sitting between them.

The J gene is TRBJ2-3, the V gene TRBV2, with TRBD2 identical over 10 bases. Germline values: CDR1 SNHLY, CDR2 FYNNEI. The V and J ends lost 4 bases and 4 bases, in that order; junction bases with no gene match: 2. The CDR3 spans 14 residues. CDR3 loop: CASSGGLASDTQYF. In nucleotides, the CDR3 is TGTGCCAGCAGTGGGGGACTAGCGTCAGATACGCAGTATTTT.

The J gene is TRBJ2-7, the V gene TRBV28, with 9 positions matching TRBD1. From germline, CDR1 is MDHEN and CDR2 SYDVKM. This CDR3 has 13 residues. The J segment lost 10 bases and the V segment lost 3 bases, leaving 7 bases of the junction unmatched. The CDR3 DNA reads as TGTGCCAGCAGTTTTGAGGACAGGGGCCTCCAGTACTTC. Translating gives CASSFEDRGLQYF.

This clone was seen just once. V gene TRBV5-1 combines with J gene TRBJ1-1; TRBD1 matches 8 bases. J gave up 0 bases and V 2 bases, and 9 bases lay outside the gene matches. Germline CDR1 and CDR2: SGHRS and YFSETQ. The CDR3 has 17 residues. CDR3 nucleotides: TGCGCCAGCAGCTTAGGCAGGGGGCAGGGTCTGAACACTGAAGCTTTCTTT. Translating gives CASSLGRGQGLNTEAFF.

Remarks on this clone: This sample also contains other DNA sequences that code for the same CDR3. The chain carries TRBV7-2 and TRBJ1-1; D gene ambiguous. This CDR3 is 14 amino acids long. CDR1 is SGHTA and CDR2 is FQGNSA in the germline V gene. Deletions cut 7 bases from V and 2 bases from J, with 14 bases between. The CDR3 region is CASTLGRTNTEAFF. CDR3 bases: TGTGCCAGCACCCTGGGTCGGACTAACACTGAAGCTTTCTTT.

The V and J genes are TRBV7-2 and TRBJ2-2; D might be TRBD1 (6 bases). CDR1 and CDR2 (germline): SGHTA, FQGNSA. The CDR3 is 16 residues long. V was trimmed by 1 base and J by 6 bases, leaving 15 bases between them. CDR3 protein: CASSLEDLGASGELFF. In DNA, the CDR3 is TGTGCCAGCAGCTTAGAAGATTTGGGGGCCTCCGGGGAGCTGTTTTTT. The full variable domain, with the rest looked up from reference TRBV7-2 and TRBJ2-2, is GAGVSQSPSNKVTEKGKDVELRCDPISGHTALYWYRQSLGQGLEFLIYFQGNSAPDKSGLPSDRFSAERTGGSVSTLTIQRTQQEDSAVYLCASSLEDLGASGELFFGEGSRLTVL.

In its sample, this clone was seen once. This chain uses TRBV6-1 with TRBJ2-2; 7 bases line up with TRBD2. The trim removed 2 bases at V and 0 bases at J, leaving 3 bases unmatched. This CDR3 region has 16 residues. CDR1 is MNHNS, CDR2 SASEGT, per germline. In nucleotides, the CDR3 is TGTGCCAGCAGTGAACGAGCGGGAACGAACACCGGGGAGCTGTTTTTT. It encodes CASSERAGTNTGELFF.

This clone was recorded only once. J is TRBJ1-3 and V is TRBV2; D not resolved. Per germline, CDR1 SNHLY and CDR2 FYNNEI. Trimming removed 7 bases at V and 0 bases at J, with 13 bases between. The CDR3 has 15 amino acids. CDR3 nucleotide sequence: TGTGCCAGCATAAAGGATTGGATCTCTGGAAACACCATATATTTT. It yields the protein CASIKDWISGNTIYF.

The chain joins TRBV7-9 to TRBJ1-2, with TRBD1 matching over 7 bases. This CDR3 is built from 16 residues. Looked up from germline, CDR1 is SEHNR and CDR2 is FQNEAQ (reference sequence). V trimming: 2 bases; J trimming: 7 bases; junction bases outside the gene matches: 13. DNA for the CDR3: TGTGCCAGCAGCTTACGAACAGGGGAGTCCCGCGGTGGCTACACCTTC. Residues: CASSLRTGESRGGYTF. Full variable domain (remainder filled in from reference TRBV7-9 and TRBJ1-2): DTGVSQNPRHKITKRGQNVTFRCDPISEHNRLYWYRQTLGQGPEFLTYFQNEAQLEKSRLLSDRFSAERPKGSFSTLEIQRTEQGDSAMYLCASSLRTGESRGGYTFGSGTRLTVV.

This clone was detected only once. The V and J genes are TRBV11-2 and TRBJ2-3; weak D call: TRBD2 (5 bases). V gave up 5 bases and J gave up 0 bases, with 15 bases separating them. Germline lookup yields CDR1 SGHAT and CDR2 FQNNGV. The CDR3 totals 16 residues. The CDR3 nucleotides are TGTGCCAGCAGCATAAGTGGGCGGACTAGCACAGATACGCAGTATTTT. Protein: CASSISGRTSTDTQYF.

The chain carries TRBV5-6 and TRBJ2-5, with 9 positions matching TRBD1. J lost 2 bases, V lost 4 bases, and 3 bases had no gene match. The CDR3 covers 14 residues. Germline values: CDR1 SGHDT, CDR2 YYEEEE. This CDR3 reads CASSRDRAQETQYF. Written as DNA, the CDR3 is TGTGCCAGCAGCCGGGACAGGGCACAAGAGACCCAGTACTTC.

Concerning this clone itself: In the same sample, other DNA sequences code for this CDR3. The chain is built from TRBV5-1 and TRBJ2-7; possibly TRBD1 for D (6 bases). The germline V and J ends were trimmed by 2 bases and 5 bases, with 8 bases remaining between them. CDR3 length equals 12 residues. Germline-derived CDR1 and CDR2 are SGHRS and YFSETQ. CDR3 region: CASSLGGDEQYF. For the CDR3, the DNA is TGCGCCAGCAGCTTAGGGGGAGACGAGCAGTACTTC.

The chain links TRBV7-3 to TRBJ2-7; no definite D call. This CDR3 comprises 14 residues. V dropped 5 bases and J dropped 0 bases, with 11 bases sitting between them. The V gene's germline CDR1 is SGHTA and CDR2 FQGTGA. The CDR3 reads CASSPAGASYEQYF. DNA of the CDR3: TGTGCCAGCAGCCCCGCCGGAGCCTCCTACGAGCAGTACTTC.

The genes are TRBV5-1 and TRBJ2-5; D is perhaps TRBD1 or TRBD2 (5 bases each). Looked up from germline, CDR1 is SGHRS and CDR2 is YFSETQ. The CDR3 has 15 amino acids. V lost 4 bases to trimming and J lost 5 bases, with 18 bases between them. For the CDR3, the DNA is TGCGCCAGCAGCCTGGGGGACCCGAAGGTGGAGACCCAGTACTTC. Translated: CASSLGDPKVETQYF.

As regards this clone: The identical CDR3 is also encoded by other nucleotide sequences in the sample. CDR3 residues: CASSRQGAGELFF. CDR3 nucleotide sequence: TGTGCCAGCTCGCGACAGGGGGCAGGGGAGCTGTTTTTT. The rearrangement joins TRBV18 to TRBJ2-2; the match to TRBD1 covers 10 bases. CDR3 length: 13 residues. With V trimmed by 6 bases and J by 8 bases, 3 bases remained unmatched. Germline CDR1 KGHSH, CDR2 LQKENI.